Below, 27 T cell receptor beta chains from the same sample are listed, as sequenced in a study of shared clonotypes between healthy human individuals. The table came from immunoSEQ multiplex PCR; TCRdb's copy has only in-frame clones and leaves some out. The table includes approximately 460,000 clones, approximately 71% detected once. Sequenced: PBMCs. The receptors derive from a woman aged 40 to 50 in good health. Some clones in this sample may be carry-over from other donors' samples.

The gene calls are TRBV30 and TRBJ1-2, with a weak D call TRBD1 (6 bases). This CDR3 is built from 12 residues. With 4 bases removed from V and 4 bases from J, the gap between germline ends came to 10 bases. CDR1 GTSNPN and CDR2 SVGIG come from the germline V gene (reference sequence). The CDR3 bases are TGTGCCTGGACCACAGGGAGCTATGGCTACACCTTC. The encoded protein is CAWTTGSYGYTF.

The rearrangement links TRBV28 to TRBJ2-2; 8 bases fit TRBD1. CDR1 and CDR2 from the germline V gene are MDHEN and SYDVKM. The length of the CDR3 is 13 residues. The J segment lost 6 bases and the V segment lost 6 bases, leaving 3 bases of the junction unmatched. DNA of the CDR3: TGTGCCAGCAGGCCACAGGGGGCCGGGGAGCTGTTTTTT. Translation: CASRPQGAGELFF.

This chain joins TRBV7-2 and TRBJ2-5; 7 nucleotides align to TRBD1. V shed 1 base and J 5 bases; nucleotides not matched to a gene: 4. Germline V gene data show CDR1 as SGHTA and CDR2 as FQGNSA. The CDR3 totals 14 residues. CDR3 residues: CASSLDRGGETQYF. For the CDR3, the DNA is TGTGCCAGCAGCTTAGACAGGGGTGGTGAGACCCAGTACTTC. The full variable domain, completed using reference TRBV7-2 and TRBJ2-5, is GAGVSQSPSNKVTEKGKDVELRCDPISGHTALYWYRQSLGQGLEFLIYFQGNSAPDKSGLPSDRFSAERTGGSVSTLTIQRTQQEDSAVYLCASSLDRGGETQYFGPGTRLLVL.

Of note for this clone: Only one base separates this from a far larger clonotype, so it likely reflects a read error. This same CDR3 is encoded by further DNA sequences in the sample. This chain joins TRBV29-1 and TRBJ1-1; no clear D gene. CDR1 and CDR2 from the germline V gene are SQVTM and ANQGSEA. CDR3 length: 13 amino acids. In DNA, the CDR3 is TGTAGCGTCTCGGGGAACATGAACACTGAAGCTTTCTTT. This translates into CSVSGNMNTEAFF.

This clone was counted a single time. The rearrangement uses TRBV28 and TRBJ1-2, with D unclear. Germline CDR1 reads MDHEN; CDR2 reads SYDVKM. The CDR3 runs 13 residues. The germline V and J ends were trimmed by 3 bases and 4 bases, with 9 bases remaining between them. For the CDR3, the DNA is TGTGCCAGCAGTTTTGGGGATCCCTATGGCTACACCTTC. Translation: CASSFGDPYGYTF.

The chain employs TRBV2 and TRBJ2-1, with a possible D match to TRBD2 (6 bases). The CDR3 is made up of 15 amino acids. V was trimmed by 6 bases and J by 7 bases, leaving 19 bases between them. CDR1 is SNHLY and CDR2 is FYNNEI in the germline V gene. The CDR3 DNA sequence: TGTGCCAGCAGCGTCGGGGGTCAGGCTTTGAATGAGCAGTTCTTC. Its translation is CASSVGGQALNEQFF. Filled out from reference TRBV2 and TRBJ2-1, the complete variable domain reads EPEVTQTPSHQVTQMGQEVILRCVPISNHLYFYWYRQILGQKVEFLVSFYNNEISEKSEIFDDQFSVERPDGSNFTLKIRSTKLEDSAMYFCASSVGGQALNEQFFGPGTRLTVL.

This chain uses TRBV2 with TRBJ1-6; TRBD1 agrees at 8 bases. CDR1 and CDR2 (germline): SNHLY, FYNNEI. This CDR3 comprises 14 residues. The J segment lost 13 bases and the V segment lost 5 bases, leaving 10 bases of the junction unmatched. CDR3 coding DNA: TGTGCCAGCAGTCCCCAGGACAGGGTCGGGCCCCTCCACTTT. Protein sequence: CASSPQDRVGPLHF.

This chain uses TRBV28 with TRBJ1-2; 9 nucleotides agree with TRBD1. Germline CDR1 and CDR2: MDHEN and SYDVKM. V shed 7 bases, J shed 2 bases, and the junction held 2 bases outside the gene matches. The CDR3 runs 13 residues. CDR3 protein: CASIQGANYGYTF. The CDR3 nucleotides read TGTGCCAGCATACAGGGGGCGAACTATGGCTACACCTTC.

The J gene is TRBJ1-5, the V gene TRBV30, with TRBD1 matching 7 bases. Germline values: CDR1 GTSNPN, CDR2 SVGIG (reference sequence). The CDR3 contains 13 residues. After removal of 5 bases from V and 6 bases from J, the junction contained 7 bases not matched to a gene. CDR3 region: CAWVGQAGQPQHF. The CDR3 region has the DNA TGTGCCTGGGTAGGACAGGCCGGTCAGCCCCAGCATTTT.

This clone was recorded a few times. Other DNA sequences in the sample encode the same CDR3. V gene TRBV18 combines with J gene TRBJ2-7; D remains unclear. V was cut by 2 bases and J by 3 bases, with 5 bases left in between. The CDR3 spans 12 residues. Germline V lookup: CDR1 KGHSH, CDR2 LQKENI. For the CDR3, the DNA is TGTGCCAGCTCACCAGGTAGCTACGAGCAGTACTTC. This codes for CASSPGSYEQYF.

The V and J genes are TRBV11-2 and TRBJ1-2; a possible D gene is TRBD1 (6 bases). Trimming took off 1 base at V and 4 bases at J, with 16 bases between the two ends. The germline V gene encodes CDR1 SGHAT and CDR2 FQNNGV. The CDR3 sequence is 16 residues long. CDR3: CASSLVPGVASYGYTF. The CDR3 DNA is TGTGCCAGCAGCTTAGTGCCAGGGGTGGCAAGCTATGGCTACACCTTC.

Concerning this clone: A read error is the likely source, as a far larger clone sits one nucleotide away. At the DNA level, this CDR3 is encoded by other sequences in the same sample as well. The chain uses TRBV19 and TRBJ1-2, with 8 bases matching TRBD1. The CDR3 contains 14 residues. From germline, CDR1 is LNHDA and CDR2 SQIVND (reference sequence). The CDR3 region has the DNA TGCGCCAGTAGTTGGGGCGGACAGGGACTTGGCTACACCTTC. Amino acids: CASSWGGQGLGYTF.

Only a few counts were recorded for this clone. CDR3 DNA: TGCGCCAGCAGCTTGTCGCTAGCGGGAGGGCAAGATGAGCAGTTCTTC. Translating gives CASSLSLAGGQDEQFF. The gene calls are TRBV5-1 and TRBJ2-1; TRBD2 agrees at 12 bases. The CDR3 runs 16 residues. Per the germline V gene, CDR1 is SGHRS and CDR2 is YFSETQ. The V segment lost 1 base and the J segment 8 bases; nucleotides outside the gene matches: 7.

V is TRBV18 and J is TRBJ2-1, with D unclear. The CDR3 totals 13 residues. CDR1 is KGHSH and CDR2 is LQKENI in the germline V gene. Trimming removed 2 bases at V and 8 bases at J, with 10 bases between. CDR3 in DNA: TGTGCCAGCTCACCAAACTTCGGCGATGAGCAGTTCTTC. It specifies CASSPNFGDEQFF.

This clone was observed once. The CDR3 DNA sequence: TGCGCCAGCAGCCAGGGCCCGGGGCGTAGCACAGATACGCAGTATTTT. Its translation: CASSQGPGRSTDTQYF. J is TRBJ2-3 and V is TRBV4-1; D may match TRBD1 or TRBD2 (5 bases each). In germline, CDR1 is MGHRA, CDR2 YSYEKL. CDR3 length: 16 residues. Trimming removed 3 bases at V and 0 bases at J, with 13 bases between.

Worth noting for this clone: This probably arose from a read error, given a far larger clone one base away. V gene TRBV30 combines with J gene TRBJ1-1; the D is unclear. V lost 8 bases to trimming and J lost 1 base, with 20 bases between them. Germline V lookup: CDR1 GTSNPN, CDR2 SVGIG (reference sequence). The CDR3 has 15 amino acids. The CDR3 coding sequence is TGTGCCCGGACCCCGAAGGAGGGCAGGAACACTGAAGCTTTCTTT. Translated: CARTPKEGRNTEAFF.

The genes are TRBV21-1 and TRBJ2-2; the tabulated D call, TRBD1, remains unverified against the DNA. TRBV21-1 is a documented pseudogene. CDR3 length equals 15 residues. The CDR3, as DNA: TGTGCCAGCAGCAAGGGACAGGGGTTCCGACGGGAGCTGTTTTTT. The encoded protein is CASSKGQGFRRELFF.

This clone was found a few times. V gene TRBV7-9 combines with J gene TRBJ1-2; tentatively, D is TRBD1 (6 bases). This CDR3 comprises 14 residues. Trimming left V 5 bases short and J 2 bases short, with 12 bases between. Per the germline V gene, CDR1 is SEHNR and CDR2 is FQNEAQ (reference sequence). The CDR3 nucleotides are TGTGCCAGCAGCGCAGGGGCGGTAAACTATGGCTACACCTTC. It yields the protein CASSAGAVNYGYTF.

The chain uses TRBV2 and TRBJ2-2; D might be TRBD2 (6 bases). Germline CDR1 reads SNHLY; CDR2 reads FYNNEI. V was trimmed by 8 bases and J by 0 bases, leaving 19 bases between them. The CDR3 contains 17 residues. This CDR3 is CASGGSPATPNTGELFF. The CDR3 region has the DNA TGTGCCAGCGGAGGGTCCCCGGCGACTCCGAACACCGGGGAGCTGTTTTTT.

The chain recombines TRBV5-8 with TRBJ1-1, with D possibly being TRBD1 (5 bases). CDR1 is SGHTS and CDR2 is YDEGEE in the germline V gene. The CDR3 has 12 residues. With 5 bases removed from V and 5 bases from J, the gap between germline ends came to 10 bases. CDR3 sequence: CASRGVGTEAFF. The CDR3 DNA reads TGTGCCAGCAGAGGGGTGGGGACTGAAGCTTTCTTT.

The chain joins TRBV10-3 to TRBJ2-1; D is ambiguous. CDR1 is ENHRY, CDR2 SYGVKD, per germline. Trimming pared 6 bases from V and 0 bases from J, leaving 15 bases between. The CDR3 runs 16 residues. As DNA, the CDR3 is TGTGCCATCAGCCTCGACCGGGCCAACTCCTACAATGAGCAGTTCTTC. Translation gives CAISLDRANSYNEQFF.

This rearrangement joins TRBV28 to TRBJ1-2; TRBD1 agrees at 7 bases. The CDR3 is made up of 14 amino acids. Germline V gene data show CDR1 as MDHEN and CDR2 as SYDVKM. V lost 3 bases, J lost 4 bases, and 5 bases stayed unmatched. In nucleotides, the CDR3 is TGTGCCAGCAGTTTTTACCGGGACAGCTATGGCTACACCTTC. The encoded protein is CASSFYRDSYGYTF.

The chain carries TRBV5-1 and TRBJ2-7; D is uncertain. V was clipped by 0 bases and J by 0 bases, with 10 bases between them. Germline CDR1 SGHRS, CDR2 YFSETQ. CDR3 length equals 15 residues. The CDR3 region is CASSLVSQSSYEQYF. The CDR3 region has the DNA TGCGCCAGCAGCTTGGTTTCACAAAGCTCCTACGAGCAGTACTTC.

This chain connects TRBV9 to TRBJ2-7; D perhaps matches TRBD2 (5 bases). The CDR3 length is 11 residues. Germline lookup yields CDR1 SGDLS and CDR2 YYNGEE. Trimming shortened V by 4 bases and J by 6 bases, and 8 bases separated the two germline ends. Here the CDR3 reads CASSSGVEQYF. The CDR3 region has the DNA TGTGCCAGCAGCTCCGGGGTCGAGCAGTACTTC.

CDR3: CASSPNGGAGDEQFF. The CDR3 region has the DNA TGTGCCAGCAGTCCAAATGGGGGGGCGGGTGATGAGCAGTTCTTC. The chain uses TRBV6-4 and TRBJ2-1; D perhaps matches TRBD2 (7 bases). CDR1 MRHNA and CDR2 SNTAGT come from the germline V gene. The CDR3 loop spans 15 amino acids. Trimming shortened V by 5 bases and J by 8 bases, and 19 bases separated the two germline ends.

This clone was counted between two and nine times. V usage is TRBV27 and J usage is TRBJ1-1; D uncertain. The CDR3 consists of 13 residues. V lost 4 bases and J lost 1, with 7 bases in between. CDR1 and CDR2 from the germline V gene are MNHEY and SMNVEV (reference sequence). The CDR3 DNA reads TGTGCCAGCAGTTACTCCTCGAACACTGAAGCTTTCTTT. Translated: CASSYSSNTEAFF.

This clone turned up a few times. The genes are TRBV28 and TRBJ1-5; 7 bases match TRBD1. With 6 bases clipped from V and 3 bases from J, the junction kept 5 bases outside the gene matches. CDR3 length equals 14 residues. The germline V gene encodes CDR1 MDHEN and CDR2 SYDVKM. CDR3 amino acids: CASRGTEINQPQHF. The CDR3 nucleotides read TGTGCCAGCAGGGGGACAGAGATCAATCAGCCCCAGCATTTT. The full variable domain, with the rest looked up from reference TRBV28 and TRBJ1-5, is DVKVTQSSRYLVKRTGEKVFLECVQDMDHENMFWYRQDPGLGLRLIYFSYDVKMKEKGDIPEGYSVSREKKERFSLILESASTNQTSMYLCASRGTEINQPQHFGDGTRLSIL.